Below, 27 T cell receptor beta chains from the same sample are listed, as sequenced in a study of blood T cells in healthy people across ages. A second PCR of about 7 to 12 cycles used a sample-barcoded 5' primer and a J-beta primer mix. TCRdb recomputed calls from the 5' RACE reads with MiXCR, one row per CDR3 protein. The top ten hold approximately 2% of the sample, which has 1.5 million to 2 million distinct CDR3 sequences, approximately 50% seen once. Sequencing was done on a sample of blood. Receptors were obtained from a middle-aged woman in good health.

CDR3: CASGDGYNEQFF. The CDR3 DNA sequence: TGTGCCAGCGGGGACGGGTACAATGAGCAGTTCTTC. The chain combines TRBV6-2 or TRBV6-3 with TRBJ2-1; TRBD1 or TRBD2 may be the D gene (5 bases each). Per the germline V gene, CDR1 is MNHEY and CDR2 is SVGEGT. This CDR3 comprises 12 residues. With 8 bases removed from V and 4 bases from J, the gap between germline ends came to 9 bases.

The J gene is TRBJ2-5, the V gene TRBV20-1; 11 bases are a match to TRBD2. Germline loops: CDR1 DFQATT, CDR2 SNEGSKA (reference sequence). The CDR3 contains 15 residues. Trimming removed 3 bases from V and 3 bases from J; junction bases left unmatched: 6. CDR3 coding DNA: TGCAGTGCTAGTACTAGCGGGGGTCCGAAAGAGACCCAGTACTTC. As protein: CSASTSGGPKETQYF.

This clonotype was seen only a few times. The CDR3 spells CSARVPTGGGEKLFF. The CDR3 DNA follows: TGCAGTGCTAGAGTCCCGACAGGGGGCGGTGAAAAACTGTTTTTT. V is TRBV20-1 and J is TRBJ1-4, with TRBD1 identical over 10 bases. The CDR3 loop spans 15 amino acids. J gave up 7 bases and V 1 base, and 6 bases lay outside the gene matches. Germline assignment: CDR1 DFQATT and CDR2 SNEGSKA (reference sequence).

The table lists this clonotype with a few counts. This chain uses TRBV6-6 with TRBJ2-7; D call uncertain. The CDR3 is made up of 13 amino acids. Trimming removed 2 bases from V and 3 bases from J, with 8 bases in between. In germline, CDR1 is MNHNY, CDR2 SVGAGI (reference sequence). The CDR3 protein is CASSYTQIYEQYF. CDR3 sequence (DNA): TGTGCCAGCAGTTACACACAGATCTACGAGCAGTACTTC.

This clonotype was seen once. The CDR3 loop reads CAISERAEGIQPQHF. Written as DNA, the CDR3 is TGTGCCATCAGTGAGAGGGCAGAAGGAATTCAGCCCCAGCATTTT. The V gene is TRBV10-3, the J gene TRBJ1-5; D uncertain. Germline CDR1 is ENHRY and CDR2 is SYGVKD. The CDR3 is 15 residues long. The V and J ends lost 2 bases and 6 bases respectively, with 14 bases between them.

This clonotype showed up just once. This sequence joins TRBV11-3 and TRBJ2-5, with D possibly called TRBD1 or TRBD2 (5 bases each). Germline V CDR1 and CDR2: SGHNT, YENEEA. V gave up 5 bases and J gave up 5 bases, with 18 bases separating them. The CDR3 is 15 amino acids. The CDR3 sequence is CASSPGDLDGETQYF. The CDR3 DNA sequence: TGTGCCAGCAGCCCCGGGGACCTGGATGGGGAGACCCAGTACTTC.

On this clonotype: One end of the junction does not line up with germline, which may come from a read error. The CDR3 is CDSSPLQSSYNEQFF. Written as DNA, the CDR3 is TGTGACAGTAGTCCTCTTCAGAGCTCCTATAATGAGCAGTTCTTC. This chain joins TRBV19 and TRBJ2-1, with D unclear. The CDR3 loop spans 15 amino acids. Germline V gives CDR1 LNHDA, CDR2 SQIVND (reference sequence). Looking up the rest from reference TRBV19 and TRBJ2-1 gives the full variable domain: DGGITQSPKYLFRKEGQNVTLSCEQNLNHDAMYWYRQDPGQGLRLIYYSQIVNDFQKGDIAEGYSVSREKKESFPLTVTSAQKNPTAFYLCDSSPLQSSYNEQFFGPGTRLTVL.

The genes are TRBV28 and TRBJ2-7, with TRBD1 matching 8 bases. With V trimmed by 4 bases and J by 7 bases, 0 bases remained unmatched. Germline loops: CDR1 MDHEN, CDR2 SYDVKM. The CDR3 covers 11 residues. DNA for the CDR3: TGTGCCAGCAGTTGGACAGGGGAGCAGTACTTC. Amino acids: CASSWTGEQYF.

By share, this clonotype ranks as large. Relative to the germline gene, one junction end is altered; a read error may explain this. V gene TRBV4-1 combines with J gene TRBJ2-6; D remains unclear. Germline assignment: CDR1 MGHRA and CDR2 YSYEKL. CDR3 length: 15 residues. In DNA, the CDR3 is TGTGCCAGCAGCCAAGACGGGTCTGGGGCCAACGTCCTGACTTTC. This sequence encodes CASSQDGSGANVLTF.

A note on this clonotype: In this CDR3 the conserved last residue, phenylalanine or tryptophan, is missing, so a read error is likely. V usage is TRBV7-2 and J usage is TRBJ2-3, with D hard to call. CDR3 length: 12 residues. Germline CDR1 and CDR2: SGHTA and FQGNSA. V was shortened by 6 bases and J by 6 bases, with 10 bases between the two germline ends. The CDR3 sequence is CASRVVSDTQYS. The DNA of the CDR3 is TGTGCCAGCAGGGTGGTGTCCGATACGCAGTATTCT.

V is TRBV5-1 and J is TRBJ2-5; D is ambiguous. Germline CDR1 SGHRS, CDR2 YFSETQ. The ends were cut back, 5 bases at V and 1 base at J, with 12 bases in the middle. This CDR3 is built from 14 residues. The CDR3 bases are TGCGCCAGCAGATATGGGTCATTCCAAGAGACCCAGTACTTC. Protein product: CASRYGSFQETQYF.

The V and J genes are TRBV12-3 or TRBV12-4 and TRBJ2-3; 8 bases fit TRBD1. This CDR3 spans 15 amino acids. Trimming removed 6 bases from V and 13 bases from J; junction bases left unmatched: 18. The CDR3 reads CASSQDRVSTDMEYF. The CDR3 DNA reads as TGTGCCAGCAGCCAGGACAGGGTAAGCACAGATATGGAGTATTTT.

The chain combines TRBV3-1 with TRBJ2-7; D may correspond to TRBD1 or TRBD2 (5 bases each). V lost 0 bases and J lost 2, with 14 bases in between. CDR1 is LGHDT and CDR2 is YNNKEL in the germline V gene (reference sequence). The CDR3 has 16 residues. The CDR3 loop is CASSQDRTGAAYEQYF. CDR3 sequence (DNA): TGTGCCAGCAGCCAAGATCGCACCGGGGCAGCCTACGAGCAGTACTTC.

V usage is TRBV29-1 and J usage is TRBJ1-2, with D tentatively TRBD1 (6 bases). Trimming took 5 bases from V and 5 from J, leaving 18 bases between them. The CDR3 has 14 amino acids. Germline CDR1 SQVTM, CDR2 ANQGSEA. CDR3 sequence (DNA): TGCAGCGTTCGATCCCCTGGACAGCAGTATGGCTACACCTTC. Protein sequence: CSVRSPGQQYGYTF.

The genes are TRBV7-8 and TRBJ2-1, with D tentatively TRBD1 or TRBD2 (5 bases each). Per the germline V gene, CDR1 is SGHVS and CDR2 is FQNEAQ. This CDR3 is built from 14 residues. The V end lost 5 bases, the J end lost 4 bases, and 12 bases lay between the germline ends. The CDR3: CASSVRGEYNEQFF. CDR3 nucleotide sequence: TGTGCCAGCAGCGTTCGAGGGGAGTACAATGAGCAGTTCTTC. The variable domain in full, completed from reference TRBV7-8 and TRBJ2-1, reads GAGVSQSPRYKVAKRGQDVALRCDPISGHVSLFWYQQALGQGPEFLTYFQNEAQLDKSGLPSDRFFAERPEGSVSTLKIQRTQQEDSAVYLCASSVRGEYNEQFFGPGTRLTVL.

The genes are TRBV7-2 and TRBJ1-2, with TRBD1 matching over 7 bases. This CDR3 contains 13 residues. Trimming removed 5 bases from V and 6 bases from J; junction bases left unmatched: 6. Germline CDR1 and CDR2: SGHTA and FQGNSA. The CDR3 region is CASSGGDSNGYTF. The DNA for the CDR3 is TGTGCCAGCAGCGGGGGGGACAGCAATGGCTACACCTTC. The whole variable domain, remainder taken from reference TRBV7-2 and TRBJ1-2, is GAGVSQSPSNKVTEKGKDVELRCDPISGHTALYWYRQSLGQGLEFLIYFQGNSAPDKSGLPSDRFSAERTGGSVSTLTIQRTQQEDSAVYLCASSGGDSNGYTFGSGTRLTVV.

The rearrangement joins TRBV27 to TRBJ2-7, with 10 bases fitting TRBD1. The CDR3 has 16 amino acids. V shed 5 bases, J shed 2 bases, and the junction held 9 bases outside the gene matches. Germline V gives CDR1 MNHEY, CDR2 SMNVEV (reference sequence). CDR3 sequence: CASSPKPGQGAYEQYF. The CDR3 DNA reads TGTGCCAGCAGTCCCAAACCTGGACAGGGGGCCTACGAGCAGTACTTC.

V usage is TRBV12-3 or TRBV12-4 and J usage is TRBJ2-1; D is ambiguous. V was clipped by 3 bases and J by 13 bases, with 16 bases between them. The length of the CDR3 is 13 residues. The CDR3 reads CASSFSGSETQFF. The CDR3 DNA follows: TGTGCCAGCAGTTTTTCCGGGTCGGAGACCCAGTTCTTC.

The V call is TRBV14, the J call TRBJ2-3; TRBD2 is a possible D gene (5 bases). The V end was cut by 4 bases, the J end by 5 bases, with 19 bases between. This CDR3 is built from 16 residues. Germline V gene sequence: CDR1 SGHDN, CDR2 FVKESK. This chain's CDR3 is CASSPGMSLGVDTQYF. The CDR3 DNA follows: TGTGCCAGCAGCCCCGGGATGAGTCTCGGGGTAGATACGCAGTATTTT.

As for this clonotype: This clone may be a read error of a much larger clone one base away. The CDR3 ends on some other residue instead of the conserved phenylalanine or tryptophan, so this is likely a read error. CDR3 sequence reads: CATSETGGTDTQYL. The CDR3 coding sequence is TGTGCCACCAGTGAGACAGGGGGCACAGATACGCAGTATTTG. This chain links TRBV24-1 with TRBJ2-3, with TRBD1 identical over 8 bases. Trimming cost V 4 bases and J 1 base; bases outside gene matches: 0. CDR1 is KGHDR, CDR2 SFDVKD, per germline. The CDR3 extends over 14 amino acids.

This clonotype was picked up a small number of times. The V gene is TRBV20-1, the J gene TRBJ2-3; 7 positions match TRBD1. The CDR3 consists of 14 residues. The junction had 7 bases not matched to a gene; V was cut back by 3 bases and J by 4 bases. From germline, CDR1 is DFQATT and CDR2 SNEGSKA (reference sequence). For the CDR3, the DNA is TGCAGTGCTAGTTACAGGGGCGATGCAGATACGCAGTATTTT. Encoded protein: CSASYRGDADTQYF.

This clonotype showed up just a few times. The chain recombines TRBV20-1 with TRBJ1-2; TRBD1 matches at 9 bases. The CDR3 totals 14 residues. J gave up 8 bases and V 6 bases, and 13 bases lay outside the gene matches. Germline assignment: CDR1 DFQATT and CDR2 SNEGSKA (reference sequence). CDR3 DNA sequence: TGCAGTGCAATCGACTCAGACAGGGGGAGAGGCTACACCTTC. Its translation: CSAIDSDRGRGYTF.

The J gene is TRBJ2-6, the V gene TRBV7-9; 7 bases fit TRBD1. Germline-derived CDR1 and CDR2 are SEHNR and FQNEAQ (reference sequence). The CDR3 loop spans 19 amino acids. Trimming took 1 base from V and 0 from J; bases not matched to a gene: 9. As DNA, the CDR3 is TGTGCCAGCAGCTTAGATCCCGGACAGGTTAACTCTGGGGCCAACGTCCTGACTTTC. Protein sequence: CASSLDPGQVNSGANVLTF.

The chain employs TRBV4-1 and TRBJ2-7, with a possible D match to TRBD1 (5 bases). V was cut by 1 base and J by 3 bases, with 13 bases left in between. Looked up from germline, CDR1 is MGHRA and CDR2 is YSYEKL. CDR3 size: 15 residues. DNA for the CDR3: TGCGCCAGCAGCCAAGTTTCAGGGCAGGACTACGAGCAGTACTTC. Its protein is CASSQVSGQDYEQYF.

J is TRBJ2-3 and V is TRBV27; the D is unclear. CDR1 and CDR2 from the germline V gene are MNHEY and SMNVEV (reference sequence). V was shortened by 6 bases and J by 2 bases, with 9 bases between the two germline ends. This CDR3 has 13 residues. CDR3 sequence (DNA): TGTGCCAGCAGCAGTTACGTCACAGATACGCAGTATTTT. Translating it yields CASSSYVTDTQYF.

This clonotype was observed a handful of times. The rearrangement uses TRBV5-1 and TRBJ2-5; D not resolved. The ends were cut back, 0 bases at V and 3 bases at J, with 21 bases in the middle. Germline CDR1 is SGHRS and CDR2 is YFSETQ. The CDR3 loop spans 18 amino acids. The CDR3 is CASSLAYSHLENKETQYF. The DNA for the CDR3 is TGCGCCAGCAGCTTGGCCTATAGCCACCTCGAAAACAAAGAGACCCAGTACTTC.

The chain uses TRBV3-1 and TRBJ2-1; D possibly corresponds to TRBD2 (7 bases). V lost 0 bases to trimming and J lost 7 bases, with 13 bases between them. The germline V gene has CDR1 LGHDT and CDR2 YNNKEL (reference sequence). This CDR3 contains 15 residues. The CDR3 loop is CASSQDEGEGNEQFF. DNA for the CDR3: TGTGCCAGCAGCCAAGATGAGGGGGAGGGGAATGAGCAGTTCTTC.